This T cell receptor beta chain was captured by sequencing in a study of shared clonotypes between healthy human individuals (dated by TCRdb to 2020 to 2021). Background for the entire study: The cohort included three men and a couple of women between 18 and 49 years of age. To estimate repertoire size and how much clonotypes are shared between individuals, the study performed deep sequencing of blood TCR repertoires from five healthy adults. Per donor, three plates each were used for CD4 naive and CD4 memory, two for CD8 naive, and one for CD8 memory. Different laboratories and diverse techniques were used to prepare libraries and sequence TCR repertoires, to increase sequencing depth and limit assay-specific biases. Per donor, leukapheresis produced somewhere between about 0.94 and 9.5 billion PBMCs.

Study-wide findings and limitations: Estimated clonotype richness was generally larger for naive than for memory subsets. Compared with non-shared clonotypes, clonotypes shared by all four sorted-subset donors had higher generation probabilities. The genetic and exposure-history diversity represented was limited by the small number of donors. Only blood was sampled, and tissue TCR repertoires likely differ from those in blood. Even with the large sequencing depth, rarefaction of the sorted-subset datasets indicated that sequencing was incomplete. Based on pairwise subsampling, the degree of clonotype sharing among donors was expected to be affected by sequencing depth. Across a few donors, roughly 5.4% of naive CD4, more than 3% of naive CD8, under 2.5% of memory CD4, and under 0.45% of memory CD8 clonotypes were shared.

V was cut back by 6 bases and J by 6 bases, leaving a gap of 6 bases between them. Looking up the germline V gene yields CDR1 ENHRY and CDR2 SYGVKD. The CDR3 holds 11 amino acids from the cysteine to the phenylalanine. The DNA shown is the 33-base CDR3, in frame from base 1. As concerns this clone: Its binding antigen is unknown. No base qualities exist here, and no much larger clone lies one base off it.

The donors were healthy, HIV-negative adults who had no recently reported acute infections or vaccinations. Only Caucasian adults living in Nashville, Tennessee, USA were represented among the donors. CD8 memory samples consisted of magnetically selected CD45RO+ cells combined with CCR7-negative CD45RA+ effector memory (TemRA) cells. Blood was obtained by leukapheresis, after which PBMCs were separated by Ficoll-Histopaque density gradient centrifugation and cryopreserved in liquid nitrogen vapor phase. Analytical flow cytometry was used to check the purity and quantity of every magnetically sorted T cell population. Each sorted fraction had its genomic DNA isolated and then quantified by UV absorbance on a Nanodrop 2000c. TCR CDR3 regions were amplified from genomic DNA by multiplex PCR using the deep immunoSEQ assay. For each cell subset, the extracted genomic DNA was distributed evenly across all wells of several immunoSEQ 96-well plates, and each plate served as one replicate. For sorted subsets, around 200 ng genomic DNA, equal to tens of thousands of T cell genomes, was loaded into each replicate PCR. Purified libraries were measured with a Qubit 3.0 fluorometer, size-checked on a Bioanalyzer 2100, and measured again with the KAPA Library Quantification kit. Every immunoSEQ 96-well plate was sequenced on a separate single-read 150-cycle Illumina NextSeq 550 flow cell. Under the source paper's analysis protocol: Because the immunoSEQ output included only junctional sequences and no quality scores, the filtering could not be the same as the filtering used for full-length reads. Sequences were annotated with PyIR, a Python wrapper for IgBLAST v1.9, using IMGT germline references to assign V/J genes and CDR3. Reads with weak V/J assignments (E-value above 1e-6), missing CDR3, stop codons, out-of-frame junctions, or ambiguous translated residues were removed. V3J clonotypes were defined as sequences sharing an identical inferred V gene, J gene, and CDR3 amino acid sequence. Percentage overlap between repertoires was computed as shared unique clonotypes divided by the size of the smaller repertoire. Three approaches were used to assess repertoire richness: RTK rarefaction, the Chao1 estimator, and Recon v2.1 estimates of unobserved clonotypes. Generation probabilities for all TCRbeta clonotypes obtained by the gDNA method from a handful of donors were computed using OLGA. As stored in TCRdb, this immuneACCESS dataset retains in-frame rearrangements with V and J assigned. A fraction of the clones does not appear; measured against another copy, unresolved V genes explain less than half of the discrepancy, and the remainder lacks a known reason. The D gene and trimming were derived from the DNA, and the V and J assignments and clone size from that table. This sample comprises 400,000 or so clones, 96% of them detected only once. The ten biggest clones cover less than 0.35% of the sample.

Sequenced material: memory CD8+ T cells sorted from blood. The cell subset or site label corresponds to: CD45RO+ cells pooled with CCR7-negative TemRA cells. The sequence was obtained from a man under 40 in good health. The chain employs TRBV10-3 and TRBJ2-1, with no D gene named confidently. The CDR3 protein sequence reads: CAISNGNEQFF. The nucleotide sequence is TGTGCCATCAGCAACGGCAATGAGCAGTTCTTC.